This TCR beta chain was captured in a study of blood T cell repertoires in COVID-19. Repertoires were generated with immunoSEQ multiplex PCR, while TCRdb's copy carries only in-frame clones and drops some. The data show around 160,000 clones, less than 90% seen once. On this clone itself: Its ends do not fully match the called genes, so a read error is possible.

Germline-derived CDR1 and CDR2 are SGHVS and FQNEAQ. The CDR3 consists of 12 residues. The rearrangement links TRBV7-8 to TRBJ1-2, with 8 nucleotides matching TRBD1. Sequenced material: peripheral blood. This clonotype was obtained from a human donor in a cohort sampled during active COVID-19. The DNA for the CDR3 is TGTGCCAGCAGCTCTATCGACCGGGACAGGAGCTTC. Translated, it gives CASSSIDRDRSF.